These 28 T cell receptor beta chains were sequenced from one sample in a study of T-cell reconstitution after alpha-beta-depleted transplantation in children. As it was prepared, the TCRbeta library received unique molecular identifiers. TCRdb itself ran the PCR reads through MiXCR, one entry per CDR3 protein. This sample has approximately 130,000 distinct CDR3 sequences, with around a tenth found just once. The sequences come from PBMCs, mostly from graft donor cells, collected 180 days after TCRalphabeta/CD19-depleted stem cell transplant. Source of these receptors: a girl in the first two years of life who had a stem cell transplant for combined immunodeficiency, so the T cells may come from the graft donor.

This sequence joins TRBV5-1 and TRBJ2-7; the match to TRBD2 covers 7 bases. CDR3 length: 15 residues. Trimming cost V 3 bases and J 2 bases; bases outside gene matches: 8. CDR1 is SGHRS and CDR2 is YFSETQ in the germline V gene. The CDR3 region is CASSSWRESPYEQYF. Here the CDR3 DNA reads TGCGCCAGCAGCTCCTGGCGGGAGAGCCCCTACGAGCAGTACTTC.

A remark on this clonotype: An end of the junction does not agree with germline; a read error may underlie this. The gene calls are TRBV5-1 and TRBJ2-6, with TRBD1 matching 7 bases. The length of the CDR3 is 15 residues. Per the germline V gene, CDR1 is SGHRS and CDR2 is YFSETQ. The CDR3 is CASSRGRDGANVMTF. The CDR3 DNA sequence: TGCGCCAGCAGCAGGGGGCGTGATGGGGCCAACGTCATGACTTTC.

This clonotype occurred a few times. The chain recombines TRBV29-1 with TRBJ1-2, with 7 bases aligning to TRBD1. The germline gives CDR1 SQVTM, CDR2 ANQGSEA. The CDR3 is 12 residues long. Trimming at V came to 6 bases and at J to 0 bases, leaving 1 base not matched to a gene. The CDR3, as DNA: TGCAGCGTGGGACAGTCTAACTATGGCTACACCTTC. Its protein product is CSVGQSNYGYTF.

This rearrangement joins TRBV5-5 to TRBJ1-5, with D perhaps TRBD1 (6 bases). CDR1 is SGHKS and CDR2 is YYEKEE in the germline V gene (reference sequence). The germline V and J ends were trimmed by 4 bases and 0 bases, with 11 bases remaining between them. The CDR3 has 15 residues. The DNA of the CDR3 is TGTGCCAGCAGCCCTGGACAGTCTAGCAATCAGCCCCAGCATTTT. Its protein product is CASSPGQSSNQPQHF.

The chain couples TRBV29-1 to TRBJ2-1, with 8 bases lining up with TRBD1. CDR3 length equals 15 residues. Germline V lookup: CDR1 SQVTM, CDR2 ANQGSEA. Germline trimming cut 6 bases from V and 6 bases from J; bases unmatched to any gene: 13. CDR3 amino acids: CSVGQGAGTFNEQFF. As DNA, the CDR3 is TGCAGCGTGGGCCAGGGGGCCGGGACCTTCAATGAGCAGTTCTTC.

This clonotype turned up a few times. The CDR3 region is CSVTGTSGSDGANVLTF. The DNA of the CDR3 is TGCAGCGTAACCGGGACTAGCGGGAGTGATGGGGCCAACGTCCTGACTTTC. This chain links TRBV29-1 with TRBJ2-6; TRBD2 aligns across 14 bases. CDR1 and CDR2 (germline): SQVTM, ANQGSEA. The CDR3 covers 17 residues. The ends lost 6 bases at V and 3 bases at J; junction bases unmatched: 7. Full variable domain (remainder filled in from reference TRBV29-1 and TRBJ2-6): SAVISQKPSRDICQRGTSLTIQCQVDSQVTMMFWYRQQPGQSLTLIATANQGSEATYESGFVIDKFPISRPNLTFSTLTVSNMSPEDSSIYLCSVTGTSGSDGANVLTFGAGSRLTVL.

This clonotype was seen a few times. This chain uses TRBV20-1 with TRBJ1-5; D perhaps matches TRBD1 (6 bases). The CDR3 length is 15 residues. Germline lookup yields CDR1 DFQATT and CDR2 SNEGSKA (reference sequence). V was pared by 2 bases and J by 7 bases, with 18 bases between. CDR3 bases: TGCAGTGCTAGATTAACAGGGCGTCCACGGCAGCCCCAGCATTTT. It is translated as CSARLTGRPRQPQHF.

This clonotype was seen a handful of times. The chain carries TRBV3-1 and TRBJ2-6; D is ambiguous. There are 18 residues in the CDR3. V was pared by 2 bases and J by 2 bases, with 16 bases between. Germline CDR1 LGHDT, CDR2 YNNKEL (reference sequence). CDR3: CASSQRIHSETGANVLTF. Here the CDR3 DNA reads TGTGCCAGCAGCCAAAGGATCCACTCCGAGACTGGGGCCAACGTCCTGACTTTC. Complete variable domain (other parts from reference TRBV3-1 and TRBJ2-6): DTAVSQTPKYLVTQMGNDKSIKCEQNLGHDTMYWYKQDSKKFLKIMFSYNNKELIINETVPNRFSPKSPDKAHLNLHINSLELGDSAVYFCASSQRIHSETGANVLTFGAGSRLTVL.

This clonotype was observed a handful of times. V usage is TRBV24-1 and J usage is TRBJ1-5; the D is unclear. Germline lookup yields CDR1 KGHDR and CDR2 SFDVKD. CDR3 length: 13 amino acids. The V end lost 9 bases, the J end lost 3 bases, and 11 bases lay between the germline ends. This CDR3 is CATPPSYNQPQHF. The CDR3, as DNA: TGTGCCACCCCTCCCTCTTACAATCAGCCCCAGCATTTT.

This clonotype was picked up many times. The V and J genes are TRBV4-3 and TRBJ2-2, with 12 bases fitting TRBD2. Germline CDR1 LGHNA, CDR2 YSLEER. Unmatched junction bases numbered 8, after V lost 0 bases and J lost 6 bases. The CDR3 extends over 18 amino acids. The CDR3 bases are TGCGCCAGCAGCCAAGATACTAGCGGGGGGACATCACCCGGGGAGCTGTTTTTT. This codes for CASSQDTSGGTSPGELFF.

Note on this clonotype: One end of the junction varies from germline; a read error may be responsible. This chain uses TRBV5-1 with TRBJ2-7; TRBD1 agrees at 9 bases. Germline CDR1 SGHRS, CDR2 YFSETQ. The CDR3 sequence is 14 residues long. CDR3 amino acids: CASRLGQGPYEQYF. The CDR3 region has the DNA TGCGCCAGCAGATTGGGACAGGGTCCCTACGAGCAGTACTTC.

This clonotype has a count of ten or more. This chain links TRBV5-1 with TRBJ2-3; the match to TRBD2 covers 7 bases. V was pared by 4 bases and J by 0 bases, with 8 bases of the junction left unmatched. Looked up from germline, CDR1 is SGHRS and CDR2 is YFSETQ. The CDR3 has 16 amino acids. CDR3 region: CASSASGVGSTDTQYF. The CDR3 bases are TGCGCCAGCAGCGCCAGCGGGGTTGGGAGCACAGATACGCAGTATTTT.

This clonotype was counted many times. The chain recombines TRBV6-2 or TRBV6-3 with TRBJ2-5; either TRBD1 or TRBD2 may fit D (6 bases each). Germline V gene sequence: CDR1 MNHEY, CDR2 SVGEGT. The length of the CDR3 is 13 residues. The ends were cut back, 5 bases at V and 1 base at J, with 8 bases in the middle. CDR3 DNA: TGTGCCAGCAGTCGGGGGCGCCAAGAGACCCAGTACTTC. This gives the protein CASSRGRQETQYF.

Worth noting for this clonotype: The junction and the germline gene differ at one end; a read error may be behind it. V and J are TRBV3-1 and TRBJ2-1; TRBD1 might be the D (5 bases). The V gene's germline CDR1 is LGHDT and CDR2 YNNKEL (reference sequence). This CDR3 spans 15 amino acids. The CDR3 DNA follows: TGTGCCAGCCGCCAACGGACATCCTTCTACAATGAGGAGTTCTTC. This translates into CASRQRTSFYNEEFF.

This clonotype was observed a few times. The V and J genes are TRBV20-1 and TRBJ1-1; D gene ambiguous. CDR1 and CDR2 (germline): DFQATT, SNEGSKA (reference sequence). The V and J ends lost 0 bases and 0 bases respectively, with 8 bases between them. This CDR3 contains 14 residues. The DNA of the CDR3 is TGCAGTGCTAGAGATGCACGGATGAACACTGAAGCTTTCTTT. This translates into CSARDARMNTEAFF.

This clonotype was found a few times. The chain employs TRBV10-3 and TRBJ1-2; 8 bases are shared with TRBD1. The junction had 10 bases not matched to a gene; V was cut back by 4 bases and J by 3 bases. CDR1 is ENHRY and CDR2 is SYGVKD in the germline V gene. This CDR3 contains 16 residues. This chain's CDR3 is CAISARTGRGDYGYTF. The CDR3 DNA is TGTGCCATCAGTGCGCGGACAGGGAGGGGCGACTATGGCTACACCTTC.

The chain combines TRBV20-1 with TRBJ2-7, with TRBD2 matching 14 bases. Germline CDR1 reads DFQATT; CDR2 reads SNEGSKA (reference sequence). With 8 bases clipped from V and 7 bases from J, the junction kept 7 bases outside the gene matches. The length of the CDR3 is 13 residues. CDR3 sequence: CSSGLAGAGEQYF. The DNA of the CDR3 is TGCAGTTCGGGACTAGCGGGAGCGGGTGAGCAGTACTTC.

This clonotype has ten or more counts. The J gene is TRBJ2-3, the V gene TRBV10-3, with 9 bases matching TRBD2. The V and J ends lost 3 bases and 6 bases, in that order; junction bases with no gene match: 19. This CDR3 comprises 19 residues. Looked up from germline, CDR1 is ENHRY and CDR2 is SYGVKD. CDR3 protein: CAISDLLSPAGLAGDTQYF. CDR3 DNA: TGTGCCATCAGTGACCTCTTGTCTCCGGCGGGACTAGCAGGTGATACGCAGTATTTT.

The table lists this clonotype with many counts. The chain couples TRBV5-5 to TRBJ2-2; D may be TRBD2 (6 bases). CDR1 is SGHKS, CDR2 YYEKEE, per germline (reference sequence). The CDR3 is 16 residues long. Trimming left V 1 base short and J 4 bases short, with 14 bases between. CDR3 bases: TGTGCCAGCAGCTTGCGCGGGGAGACACGCACCGGGGAGCTGTTTTTT. Residues: CASSLRGETRTGELFF.

The V and J genes are TRBV9 and TRBJ2-1; 10 bases map to TRBD2. Unmatched junction bases numbered 6, after V lost 1 base and J lost 11 bases. Germline assignment: CDR1 SGDLS and CDR2 YYNGEE. There are 14 residues in the CDR3. This chain's CDR3 is CASSVTASGGKQFF. For the CDR3, the DNA is TGTGCCAGCAGCGTAACGGCTAGCGGGGGAAAGCAGTTCTTC.

This clonotype was detected many times. The chain links TRBV5-1 to TRBJ2-1; 7 nucleotides agree with TRBD2. With 4 bases clipped from V and 3 bases from J, the junction kept 16 bases outside the gene matches. Germline CDR1 SGHRS, CDR2 YFSETQ. The CDR3 runs to 18 residues. In DNA form, the CDR3 reads TGCGCCAGCAGCCCTTTGCGCGGGGACTATCAAAACTACAATGAGCAGTTCTTC. Translating gives CASSPLRGDYQNYNEQFF.

The sample holds a few counts of this clonotype. A read error may account for a junction end that differs from germline. CDR3: CSAKGVRDRKAF. CDR3 DNA: TGCAGTGCTAAAGGGGTCCGGGACCGCAAGGCGTTC. The genes are TRBV20-1 and TRBJ2-7; the D gene could be TRBD1 or TRBD2 (5 bases each). The CDR3 covers 12 residues. The germline V gene encodes CDR1 DFQATT and CDR2 SNEGSKA (reference sequence).

The V and J genes are TRBV18 and TRBJ2-2; the match to TRBD1 covers 8 bases. V was clipped by 2 bases and J by 4 bases; unmatched bases: 6. Germline loops: CDR1 KGHSH, CDR2 LQKENI. The CDR3 contains 16 residues. CDR3 coding DNA: TGTGCCAGCTCACCAAGGACAGGGACGAGCACCGGGGAGCTGTTTTTT. This sequence encodes CASSPRTGTSTGELFF.

This clonotype was found a few times. The V gene is TRBV20-1, the J gene TRBJ1-4; 8 positions agree with TRBD1. Germline V CDR1 and CDR2: DFQATT, SNEGSKA (reference sequence). With V trimmed by 1 base and J by 8 bases, 6 bases remained unmatched. This CDR3 has 14 amino acids. The CDR3 DNA follows: TGCAGTGCTAGAGGAGACAGGGGAAGGGAAAAACTGTTTTTT. This encodes CSARGDRGREKLFF.

This clonotype was counted between two and nine times. Written as DNA, the CDR3 is TGCGCCAGCAGCTTGAACTCGGGACAGAACACTGAAGCTTTCTTT. This sequence encodes CASSLNSGQNTEAFF. The rearrangement joins TRBV5-1 to TRBJ1-1, with D maybe TRBD1 (6 bases). V lost 1 base and J 1 base, leaving 11 bases between the germline ends. Germline values: CDR1 SGHRS, CDR2 YFSETQ. The CDR3 contains 15 residues.

The chain carries TRBV12-3 or TRBV12-4 and TRBJ2-4; 7 bases are a match to TRBD1. V dropped 6 bases and J dropped 5; count of bases not matched to a gene: 4. The CDR3 is 13 amino acids. CDR3 region: CASSTGVENIQYF. The CDR3 nucleotides read TGTGCCAGCAGCACAGGGGTTGAAAACATTCAGTACTTC.

This clonotype was observed a handful of times. The chain recombines TRBV10-3 with TRBJ2-3, with TRBD1 identical over 7 bases. With 6 bases clipped from V and 1 base from J, the junction kept 7 bases outside the gene matches. Germline CDR1 ENHRY, CDR2 SYGVKD. The CDR3 is 15 amino acids. CDR3 in DNA: TGTGCCATCAGCTTAAGGGACAGCCGCACAGATACGCAGTATTTT. Translation gives CAISLRDSRTDTQYF.

A few counts support this clonotype. The V gene is TRBV12-3 or TRBV12-4, the J gene TRBJ2-1, with a tentative D call TRBD2 (5 bases). The CDR3 spans 16 residues. V gave up 6 bases and J gave up 0 bases, with 15 bases separating them. DNA of the CDR3: TGTGCCAGCAGATCACTCAGCGGAAGCTCCTACAATGAGCAGTTCTTC. It encodes CASRSLSGSSYNEQFF.